This is a list of T cell receptor beta chains from one sample in a study of response to subunit inactivated influenza vaccine. Each CDR3 protein is one row after TCRdb ran MiXCR on the RT-PCR reads. Here the sample spans 150,000 to 200,000 distinct CDR3 sequences, about 9% being singletons. Here the sequenced sample was non-naive T cells sorted from PBMCs, taken on the day of vaccination. The origin of the receptors is a man aged 50-60 years who received an inactivated influenza vaccine. Each CDR3 is given with its conserved first and last residue. The D gene is left open where the match is weak. Where a row states a size, it is once, few, many or the class of an expanded clone; other rows omit it.

j_call d_call v_call clone_size cdr3_nt cdr3_aa
TRBJ2-7 TRBD2 TRBV7-6 NA TGTGCCAGCAGCTTAGCTAGCGGGTCAGGCTACGAGCAGTACTTC CASSLASGSGYEQYF
TRBJ2-3 TRBD2 TRBV29-1 many TGCAGCGCCGTCGGAATAGCGGGAGGTACAGATACGCAGTATTTT CSAVGIAGGTDTQYF
TRBJ2-7 TRBD1 TRBV27 NA TGTGCCAGCAGTTTAGGCGACAGGGTAGCCGAGCAGTACTTC CASSLGDRVAEQYF
TRBJ2-7 TRBD2 TRBV6-2/TRBV6-3 NA TGTGCCAGCACGAGCGGGGGGGCCGCGGGGAAGCAGTACTTC CASTSGGAAGKQYF
TRBJ2-3 TRBD1 TRBV28 NA TGTGCCAGCAGTTTTAGGGACAGGGGCACAGATACGCAGTATTTT CASSFRDRGTDTQYF
TRBJ1-5 NA TRBV2 few TGTGCCAGCAACCGGGACAACAATCAGCCCCAGCATTTT CASNRDNNQPQHF
TRBJ2-3 NA TRBV10-3 NA TGTGCCACTAGACAGCTCACAGATACGCAGTATTTT CATRQLTDTQYF
TRBJ2-5 TRBD2 TRBV4-3 NA TGCGCCAGCAGCGCTATCCTAGCGGGGGGAGGAGAGACCCAGTACTTC CASSAILAGGGETQYF
TRBJ2-1 NA TRBV12-3/TRBV12-4 many TGTGCCAGCAGCGACAGCTACAATGAGCAGTTCTTC CASSDSYNEQFF
TRBJ1-1 NA TRBV6-5 NA TGTGCCAGCAGTTACTCGAGAGATTCTTACGTGGCTTTCTTT CASSYSRDSYVAFF
TRBJ2-2 TRBD1 TRBV9 NA TGTGCCAGCAGCGTTCGACGACAGGGGGGGGACACCGGGGAGCTGTTTTTT CASSVRRQGGDTGELFF
TRBJ1-4 NA TRBV6-6 few TGTGCCAGCAGTTACTCGTTTAAAGAAAAACTGTTTTTT CASSYSFKEKLFF
TRBJ2-5 NA TRBV5-1 NA TGCGCCAGCAGCTTGGCCGTGGGGCCTGGAGAGACCCAGTACTTC CASSLAVGPGETQYF
TRBJ1-5 NA TRBV15 NA TGTGCCACCAGCAGGGCGACTGGGAGGGGCCAGCCCCAGCATTTT CATSRATGRGQPQHF
TRBJ2-7 TRBD1 TRBV7-9 NA TGTGCCAGCAGCCCTCTCCAGTCCGGGACAGCGTACGAGCAGTACTTC CASSPLQSGTAYEQYF
TRBJ2-2 NA TRBV4-3 few TGCGCCAGCAGCCAGCTCTTAACAGGGCGGGACACCGGGGAGCTGTTTTTT CASSQLLTGRDTGELFF
TRBJ1-2 NA TRBV5-6 few TGTGCCAGCCTCAAGGACAGTATTATGGACTATGGCTACACCTTC CASLKDSIMDYGYTF
TRBJ2-3 TRBD2 TRBV20-1 many TGCAGTGCCCACGGACTAGCGGTAACTAGCACAGATACGCAGTATTTT CSAHGLAVTSTDTQYF
TRBJ2-7 NA TRBV29-1 NA TGCAGCGTTTATTCTGAGGGGGTGGCCTACGAGCAGTACTTC CSVYSEGVAYEQYF
TRBJ1-1 NA TRBV6-5 NA TGTGCCAGCAGTTACTCTGGCCGGCGGAGCACTGAAGCTTTCTTT CASSYSGRRSTEAFF
TRBJ1-1 NA TRBV5-1 NA TGCGCCAGCAGCTTGGCGGGAGGGGCCACTGAAGCTTTCTTT CASSLAGGATEAFF
TRBJ2-3 TRBD2 TRBV12-3/TRBV12-4 few TGTGCCAGCAGCATTAGACTAGCGGGAGCTAGCACAGATACGCAGTATTTT CASSIRLAGASTDTQYF
TRBJ1-6 TRBD1 TRBV27 few TGTGCCAGCAGTCCCGGGACAGGGACGATGGGGTCCTATAATTCACCCCTCCACTTT CASSPGTGTMGSYNSPLHF